Shown below are 7 T cell receptor beta chains from a single sample sequenced in a study of patients and donors after allogeneic stem cell transplantation. TCRdb re-called the RT-PCR reads through MiXCR, storing one row per CDR3 protein. The data show about 200,000 distinct CDR3 sequences, 41% seen once. What was sequenced was blood, either unsorted or a sorted T cell fraction (not recorded which). The receptors derive from a human donor who was either an allogeneic HSCT recipient or a stem cell or donor lymphocyte infusion donor (not recorded which). It is not recorded whose cells these are; they may come from a transplant donor.

The V gene is TRBV18, the J gene TRBJ2-7, with unresolved D. The CDR3 is 13 residues long. The germline V gene encodes CDR1 KGHSH and CDR2 LQKENI. Trimming shortened V by 4 bases and J by 0 bases, and 7 bases separated the two germline ends. This chain's CDR3 is CASSRADSYEQYF. CDR3 DNA sequence: TGTGCCAGCTCACGGGCTGACTCCTACGAGCAGTACTTC.

This chain uses TRBV28 with TRBJ1-5; D remains ambiguous. The CDR3 sequence is 17 residues long. Germline CDR1 is MDHEN and CDR2 is SYDVKM. Between the trimmed V and J ends, which lost 2 bases and 0 bases, there was a span of 14 bases. The CDR3 region is CASSLVSTPYSNQPQHF. In nucleotides, the CDR3 is TGTGCCAGCAGTTTAGTCTCGACACCTTATAGCAATCAGCCCCAGCATTTT. The whole variable domain, remainder taken from reference TRBV28 and TRBJ1-5, is DVKVTQSSRYLVKRTGEKVFLECVQDMDHENMFWYRQDPGLGLRLIYFSYDVKMKEKGDIPEGYSVSREKKERFSLILESASTNQTSMYLCASSLVSTPYSNQPQHFGDGTRLSIL.

This clonotype was counted a few times. The CDR3 nucleotides read TGCGCCAGCAGCCCAAGGGTTGGGACGAGCTCCTATAATTCACCCCTCCACTTT. Amino acid sequence: CASSPRVGTSSYNSPLHF. The V gene is TRBV4-3, the J gene TRBJ1-6; D may be TRBD1 (5 bases). V lost 4 bases and J 0 bases, leaving 16 bases between the germline ends. Germline-derived CDR1 and CDR2 are LGHNA and YSLEER. CDR3 length equals 18 residues.

The CDR3 here is CASSLDQYQETQYF. The CDR3 DNA reads TGTGCCAGCAGCTTAGATCAGTACCAAGAGACCCAGTACTTC. This sequence joins TRBV7-2 and TRBJ2-5, with D unresolved. The CDR3 runs to 14 residues. Between the trimmed V and J ends, which lost 1 base and 0 bases, there was a span of 6 bases. Germline V gene data show CDR1 as SGHTA and CDR2 as FQGNSA.

V is TRBV4-1 and J is TRBJ1-3; tentative D call: TRBD1 (6 bases). V lost 5 bases to trimming and J lost 4 bases, with 9 bases between them. The CDR3 spans 13 residues. CDR1 is MGHRA and CDR2 is YSYEKL in the germline V gene. The CDR3 DNA reads as TGCGCCAGCAGCACAGGGTACGGAAACACCATATATTTT. Translated: CASSTGYGNTIYF.

The V and J genes are TRBV5-1 and TRBJ2-3; 11 bases line up with TRBD2. The V segment lost 1 base and the J segment 3 bases; nucleotides outside the gene matches: 7. This CDR3 spans 17 amino acids. From germline, CDR1 is SGHRS and CDR2 YFSETQ. CDR3 DNA sequence: TGCGCCAGCAGCTTGACCCTAGCGGGAGGTAGAACAGATACGCAGTATTTT. It is translated as CASSLTLAGGRTDTQYF.

The chain combines TRBV15 with TRBJ1-6, with 7 bases fitting TRBD1. This CDR3 region has 14 residues. With 5 bases clipped from V and 6 bases from J, the junction kept 4 bases outside the gene matches. Germline V gives CDR1 LNHNV, CDR2 YYDKDF (reference sequence). CDR3 nucleotides: TGTGCCACCAGCCCGGGACAGCTTAATTCACCCCTCCACTTT. Translated: CATSPGQLNSPLHF.